Presented here are 9 T cell receptor beta chains from one specimen sequenced in a study of cytomegalovirus exposure and HLA in healthy donors. Primers for the PCR totalled 60 Vbeta and 13 Jbeta. Profiling relied on immunoSEQ multiplex PCR, and the TCRdb table lists in-frame clones only, not all of them. The sample yields 200,000 or so clones, 70% to 85% seen once. Sequencing was performed on PBMCs. The receptors originated from a girl aged 2 to 9 in good health and CMV-seronegative.

This chain connects TRBV27 to TRBJ1-2; possible D gene TRBD1, 6 bases. The CDR3 is made up of 14 amino acids. Trimming took 7 bases from V and 1 from J, leaving 13 bases between them. CDR1 MNHEY and CDR2 SMNVEV come from the germline V gene (reference sequence). CDR3 residues: CASKPGQSNYGYTF. DNA for the CDR3: TGTGCCAGCAAACCGGGACAAAGTAACTATGGCTACACCTTC.

The J gene is TRBJ2-3, the V gene TRBV19, with no clear D. The CDR3 has 17 residues. With 3 bases removed from V and 1 base from J, the gap between germline ends came to 17 bases. Germline V lookup: CDR1 LNHDA, CDR2 SQIVND (reference sequence). The CDR3 region is CASSMIPPEEGTDTQYF. DNA of the CDR3: TGTGCCAGTAGTATGATTCCCCCGGAAGAGGGCACAGATACGCAGTATTTT.

The chain uses TRBV27 and TRBJ2-5; TRBD2 aligns across 9 bases. V shed 8 bases, J shed 5 bases, and the junction held 15 bases outside the gene matches. Germline CDR1 is MNHEY and CDR2 is SMNVEV (reference sequence). The CDR3 consists of 16 residues. The CDR3 DNA reads as TGTGCCAGCCGTTCCCTCAGCGGGGGGCTTCGGGAGACCCAGTACTTC. Amino acid sequence: CASRSLSGGLRETQYF.

This chain links TRBV19 with TRBJ2-1; D ambiguous. Germline V gene data show CDR1 as LNHDA and CDR2 as SQIVND (reference sequence). The CDR3 contains 13 residues. V lost 1 base to trimming and J lost 10 bases, with 11 bases between them. The CDR3 loop is CASSIGHMHEQFF. The DNA of the CDR3 is TGTGCCAGTAGTATAGGACATATGCACGAGCAGTTCTTC.

The genes are TRBV18 and TRBJ2-4; possible D gene TRBD1, 5 bases. Germline CDR1 reads KGHSH; CDR2 reads LQKENI. This CDR3 region has 15 residues. The germline V and J ends were trimmed by 3 bases and 1 base, with 10 bases remaining between them. DNA for the CDR3: TGTGCCAGCTCACCGGCAGGGATGGCCAAAAACATTCAGTACTTC. It translates to CASSPAGMAKNIQYF.

This clone was counted once. The chain links TRBV5-1 to TRBJ1-1; 9 bases agree with TRBD1. V lost 0 bases to trimming and J lost 10 bases; unmatched junction nucleotides: 4. Germline V gives CDR1 SGHRS, CDR2 YFSETQ. CDR3 size: 13 residues. The CDR3 here is CASSLGGQGRAFF. The CDR3 DNA sequence: TGCGCCAGCAGCTTGGGGGGACAGGGAAGAGCTTTCTTT.

J is TRBJ2-1 and V is TRBV4-2; no definite D call. Germline-derived CDR1 and CDR2 are LGHNA and YNFKEQ. The V gene lost 0 bases and the J gene lost 3 bases, with 3 bases spanning the gap. The CDR3 is 13 residues long. CDR3: CASSQDLYNEQFF. The DNA of the CDR3 is TGTGCCAGCAGCCAAGATCTCTACAATGAGCAGTTCTTC.

The chain carries TRBV27 and TRBJ1-1; D possibly corresponds to TRBD1 (6 bases). Germline CDR1 and CDR2: MNHEY and SMNVEV (reference sequence). The CDR3 loop spans 13 amino acids. Between the trimmed V and J ends, which lost 4 bases and 1 base, there was a span of 7 bases. The CDR3 reads CASSSTGNTEAFF. In DNA form, the CDR3 reads TGTGCCAGCAGTTCGACAGGGAACACTGAAGCTTTCTTT.

The genes are TRBV7-2 and TRBJ1-1, with TRBD1 matching over 8 bases. CDR1 and CDR2 from the germline V gene are SGHTA and FQGNSA. The CDR3 sequence is 15 residues long. With 4 bases clipped from V and 2 bases from J, the junction kept 6 bases outside the gene matches. The CDR3 spells CASSSVGQVNTEAFF. CDR3 bases: TGTGCCAGCAGCTCAGTGGGACAGGTAAACACTGAAGCTTTCTTT.